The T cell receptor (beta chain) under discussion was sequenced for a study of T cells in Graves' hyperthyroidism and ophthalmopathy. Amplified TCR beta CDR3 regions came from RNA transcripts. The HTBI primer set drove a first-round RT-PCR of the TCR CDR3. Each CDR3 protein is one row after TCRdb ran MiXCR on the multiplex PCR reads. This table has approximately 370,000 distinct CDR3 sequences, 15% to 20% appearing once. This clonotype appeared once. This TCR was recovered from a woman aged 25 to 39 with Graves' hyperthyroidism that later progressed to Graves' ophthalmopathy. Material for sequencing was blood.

The CDR3, as DNA: TGTGCCAGCAGCGGACCCCTAGGAGGGAATAGCAATCAGCCCCAGCATTTT. Translated, it gives CASSGPLGGNSNQPQHF. The rearrangement joins TRBV2 to TRBJ1-5, with D hard to call. Per germline, CDR1 SNHLY and CDR2 FYNNEI. CDR3 length: 17 amino acids. Trimming cost V 6 bases and J 0 bases, with 18 bases left between them.